The sample holds a few counts of the clone carrying this T cell receptor beta chain. This sample was included in a study of blood T cell repertoires in COVID-19. Data came from immunoSEQ multiplex PCR; TCRdb stores just in-frame clones and leaves some out. This sample carries some 90,000 clones, 75% to 90% of them seen once, and the ten largest clones take around 17%. CDR1 and CDR2 from the germline V gene are LGHNA and YNFKEQ. J was trimmed by 4 bases and V by 4 bases; bases with no gene match: 5. The length of the CDR3 is 15 residues. This chain joins TRBV4-2 and TRBJ2-7, with 12 bases that match TRBD1. This sequence was found in a human donor in a cohort sampled during active COVID-19. The specimen was peripheral blood. The CDR3 DNA sequence: TGTGCCAGCAGCCCCGGGACAGGGGGCGGTTACGAGCAGTACTTC. Amino acid sequence: CASSPGTGGGYEQYF.